This T cell receptor beta chain was captured by sequencing in a study of blood T cell repertoires in COVID-19. Across the study: Sites across the United States, Italy and Spain contributed samples from acute and convalescent COVID-19.

The authors' processing: Estimation of nucleated cell counts relied on the amplification of reference gene primers. Sequencing used immunoSEQ multiplex PCR; TCRdb keeps in-frame clones, though not all of them. The D gene and trimming were derived from the DNA, and the V and J assignments and clone size from that table. Among a few hundred thousand clones, around 90% were seen once, and the ten largest hold 1.5% to 2%. Participants were aged about 18 to 100 years, lived in around 25 US areas, and enrolled virtually. In assigning cohorts, the study relied on participant-reported clinical history. CDR1 LNHDA and CDR2 SQIVND come from the germline V gene (reference sequence). The ends lost 8 bases at V and 0 bases at J; junction bases unmatched: 5. The CDR3 length is 14 residues.

This receptor was obtained from a woman aged 18 to 35 with acute COVID-19. The chain recombines TRBV19 with TRBJ1-1; 8 bases fit TRBD1. Sequences were obtained from PBMCs or T cells enriched from blood (not recorded which). This CDR3 is CASDRGTMNTEAFF. The CDR3 nucleotides read TGTGCCAGTGACAGGGGAACCATGAACACTGAAGCTTTCTTT.